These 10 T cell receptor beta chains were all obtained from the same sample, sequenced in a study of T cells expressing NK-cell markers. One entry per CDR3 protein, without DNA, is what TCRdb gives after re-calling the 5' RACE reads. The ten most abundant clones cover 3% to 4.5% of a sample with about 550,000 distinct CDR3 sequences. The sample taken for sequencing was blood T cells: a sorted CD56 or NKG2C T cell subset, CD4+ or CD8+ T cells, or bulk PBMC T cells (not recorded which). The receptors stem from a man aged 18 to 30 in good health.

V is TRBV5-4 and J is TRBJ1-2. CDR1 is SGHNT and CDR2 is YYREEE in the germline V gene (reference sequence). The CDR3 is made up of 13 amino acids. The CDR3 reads CASTDGGVYGYTF.

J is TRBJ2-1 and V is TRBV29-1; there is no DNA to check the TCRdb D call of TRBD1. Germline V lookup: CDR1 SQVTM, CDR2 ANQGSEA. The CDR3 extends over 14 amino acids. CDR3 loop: CSVRTTGRANEQFF.

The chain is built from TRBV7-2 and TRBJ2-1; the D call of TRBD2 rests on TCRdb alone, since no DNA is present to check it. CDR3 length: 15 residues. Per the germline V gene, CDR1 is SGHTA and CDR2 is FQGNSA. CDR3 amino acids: CASRAVRSSYNEQFF.

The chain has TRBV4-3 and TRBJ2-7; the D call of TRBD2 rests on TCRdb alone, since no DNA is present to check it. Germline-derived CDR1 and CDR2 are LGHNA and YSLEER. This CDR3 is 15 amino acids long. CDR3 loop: CASSQEYPLAGEQYF.

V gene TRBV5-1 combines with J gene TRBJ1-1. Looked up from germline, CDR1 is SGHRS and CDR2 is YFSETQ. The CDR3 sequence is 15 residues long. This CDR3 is CASSPIRLMNTEAFF. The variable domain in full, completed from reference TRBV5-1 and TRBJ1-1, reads KAGVTQTPRYLIKTRGQQVTLSCSPISGHRSVSWYQQTPGQGLQFLFEYFSETQRNKGNFPGRFSGRQFSNSRSEMNVSTLELGDSALYLCASSPIRLMNTEAFFGQGTRLTVV.

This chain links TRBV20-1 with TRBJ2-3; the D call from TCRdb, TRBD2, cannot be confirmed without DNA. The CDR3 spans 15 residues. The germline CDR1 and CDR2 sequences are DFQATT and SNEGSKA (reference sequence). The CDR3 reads CSALTSGKVFSVQYF.

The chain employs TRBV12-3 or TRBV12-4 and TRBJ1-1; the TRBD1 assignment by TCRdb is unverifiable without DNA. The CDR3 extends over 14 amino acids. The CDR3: CASSSPTESTEAFF.

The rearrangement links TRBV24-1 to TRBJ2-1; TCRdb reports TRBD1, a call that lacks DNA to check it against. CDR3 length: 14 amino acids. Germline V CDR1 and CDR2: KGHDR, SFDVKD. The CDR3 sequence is CATSAPGANNEQFF.

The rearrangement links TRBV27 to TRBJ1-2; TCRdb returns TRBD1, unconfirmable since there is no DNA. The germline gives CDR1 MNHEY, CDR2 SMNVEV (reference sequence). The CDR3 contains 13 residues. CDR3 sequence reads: CASSLYPSYGYTF.

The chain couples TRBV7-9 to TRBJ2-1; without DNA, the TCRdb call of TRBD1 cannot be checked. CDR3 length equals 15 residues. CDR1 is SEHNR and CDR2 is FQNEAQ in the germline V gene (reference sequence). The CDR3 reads CASSPGGAVVNEQFF.